This T cell receptor beta chain was identified in a study of T cell repertoires in ileal Crohn's disease. General observations from the study: Sorted CD8 T cells held more high-frequency clones than CD4.

A note on this clone: Its antigen is not known.

The time point was: neoterminal ileum biopsy at postoperative endoscopy, about 6 months after surgery. Produced via immunoSEQ multiplex PCR; TCRdb's table is partial and in-frame only. The sample has about 13,000 clones, around 80% seen once. CDR1 and CDR2 (germline): SGDLS, YYNGEE. This CDR3 region has 16 residues. V gave up 3 bases and J gave up 4 bases; unmatched junction bases: 5. The sequence was obtained from an adult with Crohn's disease. The sequenced sample was ileal tissue. The V gene is TRBV9, the J gene TRBJ2-1; TRBD1 matches at 12 bases. CDR3 protein: CASSAGQGAQYNEQFF. For the CDR3, the DNA is TGTGCCAGCAGCGCGGGACAGGGGGCGCAATACAATGAGCAGTTCTTC.